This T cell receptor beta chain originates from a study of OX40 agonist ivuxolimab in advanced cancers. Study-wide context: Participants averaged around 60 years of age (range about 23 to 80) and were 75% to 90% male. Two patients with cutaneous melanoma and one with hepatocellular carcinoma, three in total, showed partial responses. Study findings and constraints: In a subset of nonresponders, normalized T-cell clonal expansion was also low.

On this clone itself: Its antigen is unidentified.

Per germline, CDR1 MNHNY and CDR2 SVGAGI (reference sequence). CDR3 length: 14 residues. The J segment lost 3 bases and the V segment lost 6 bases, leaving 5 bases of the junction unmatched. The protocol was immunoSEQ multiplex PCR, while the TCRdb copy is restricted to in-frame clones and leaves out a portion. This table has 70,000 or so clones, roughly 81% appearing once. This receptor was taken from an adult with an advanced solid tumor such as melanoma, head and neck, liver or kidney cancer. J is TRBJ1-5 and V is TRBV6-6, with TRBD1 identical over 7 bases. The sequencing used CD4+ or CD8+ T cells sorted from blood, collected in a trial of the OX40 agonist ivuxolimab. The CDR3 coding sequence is TGTGCCAGCAGCTTCGACAGGGACAATCAGCCCCAGCATTTT. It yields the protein CASSFDRDNQPQHF.